The sequence of this T cell receptor (beta chain) was determined in a study of molecular identifiers for immune sequencing clone quantification. The wider study: Split five ways in replicates, RNA from approximately 20,000 or 98,000 naive CD8 cells had four portions sequenced.

Methods described previously, with TCR primers listed, were used for bulk TCR libraries. TCRdb fed the PCR reads into MiXCR, producing one record per CDR3 protein. The sample lists some 650,000 distinct CDR3 sequences, approximately 20% occurring once. Sequencing libraries of naive CD8 cells derived from approximately 20,000 to 1,000,000 sorted cells with 10%, 30% or 50% RNA. The sorting of naive CD8 T cells used the CD8+CD4-CCR7+CD45RA+ phenotype. Between the trimmed V and J ends, which lost 1 base and 4 bases, there was a span of 7 bases. This CDR3 is 14 amino acids long. CDR1 MNHEY and CDR2 SMNVEV come from the germline V gene (reference sequence). This clonotype was found many times.

The sequence derives from a human donor in good health. Some libraries in this study had Jurkat cell RNA spiked in. The sequencing input was naive CD8+ T cells from blood, with Jurkat cell RNA spiked in. Subset of the sample: FACS-sorted CD8+CD4-CCR7+CD45RA+ naive T cells. This chain uses TRBV27 with TRBJ1-4, with D uncertain. This CDR3 reads CASSLWTGNEKLFF. For the CDR3, the DNA is TGTGCCAGCAGTTTATGGACCGGTAATGAAAAACTGTTTTTT.